The 4 T cell receptor beta chains below were found in one sample sequenced in a study of blood T cell repertoires in COVID-19. The repertoire was sequenced with immunoSEQ multiplex PCR; TCRdb's copy has only in-frame clones and lacks some. This sample has about 320,000 clones, with over 75% found just once. The sample consisted of PBMCs or T cells enriched from blood (not recorded which). The source is a man under 40 who had recovered from COVID-19.

J is TRBJ1-3 and V is TRBV7-9, with D unclear. The CDR3 is 14 amino acids. CDR1 is SEHNR and CDR2 is FQNEAQ in the germline V gene (reference sequence). Trimming shortened V by 5 bases and J by 0 bases, and 8 bases separated the two germline ends. The CDR3 DNA is TGTGCCAGCAGCGGGTCAGGCTCTGGAAACACCATATATTTT. This codes for CASSGSGSGNTIYF.

This clone has at least ten counts. The chain joins TRBV6-5 to TRBJ1-2, with a possible D match to TRBD1 (5 bases). CDR3 length: 14 amino acids. In germline, CDR1 is MNHEY, CDR2 SVGAGI. The ends were cut back, 0 bases at V and 3 bases at J, with 8 bases in the middle. As DNA, the CDR3 is TGTGCCAGCAGTTACTCGCCCAGGGACTATGGCTACACCTTC. This translates into CASSYSPRDYGYTF.

The rearrangement uses TRBV19 and TRBJ2-7; 8 nucleotides align to TRBD1. This CDR3 region has 13 residues. Germline lookup yields CDR1 LNHDA and CDR2 SQIVND (reference sequence). The V segment lost 9 bases and the J segment 3 bases; nucleotides outside the gene matches: 7. In DNA, the CDR3 is TGTGCCAGACCCGGGACAGGAGTCTACGAGCAGTACTTC. Its protein is CARPGTGVYEQYF.

The rearrangement uses TRBV6-5 and TRBJ1-1, with D hard to call. The germline gives CDR1 MNHEY, CDR2 SVGAGI. V lost 1 base, J lost 4 bases, and 10 bases lay in between. This CDR3 contains 14 residues. In nucleotides, the CDR3 is TGTGCCAGCAGTTACTTGGAGCCGGGCACTGAAGCTTTCTTT. This gives the protein CASSYLEPGTEAFF.